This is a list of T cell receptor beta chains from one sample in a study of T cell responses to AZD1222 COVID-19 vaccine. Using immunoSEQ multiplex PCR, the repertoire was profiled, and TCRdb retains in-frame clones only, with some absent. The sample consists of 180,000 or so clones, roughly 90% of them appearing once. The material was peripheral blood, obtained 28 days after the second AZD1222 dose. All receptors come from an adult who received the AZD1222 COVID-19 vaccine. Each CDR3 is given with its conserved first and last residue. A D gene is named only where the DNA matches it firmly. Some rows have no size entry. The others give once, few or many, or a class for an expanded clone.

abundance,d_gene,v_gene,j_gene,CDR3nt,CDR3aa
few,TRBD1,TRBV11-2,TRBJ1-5,TGTGCCAGCAGTCGTGGGACAGGCAATCAGCCCCAGCATTTT,CASSRGTGNQPQHF
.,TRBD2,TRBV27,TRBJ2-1,TGTGCCAGCAGTCCCTTAGCGGGAGGGCCTTACAATGAGCAGTTCTTC,CASSPLAGGPYNEQFF
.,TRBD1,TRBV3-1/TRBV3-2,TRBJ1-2,TGTGCCAGCAGCGAAGGACAGGGGGACCCTCATGGCTACACCTTC,CASSEGQGDPHGYTF
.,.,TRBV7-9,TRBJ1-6,TGTGCCAGCAGTGAGGGGAGCTCCTATAATTCACCCCTCCACTTT,CASSEGSSYNSPLHF
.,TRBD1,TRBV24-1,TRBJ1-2,TGTGCCACCAGTGACCTGGGACAGTATAACTATGGCTACACCTTC,CATSDLGQYNYGYTF
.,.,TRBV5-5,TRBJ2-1,TGTGCCAGCAGCGTACGCCGGGACTGGGACAATGAGCAGTTCTTC,CASSVRRDWDNEQFF
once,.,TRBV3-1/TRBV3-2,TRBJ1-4,TGTGCCAGCAGCCTGGGCGGCGTGGTATCCTCCGGGAAACTGTTTTTT,CASSLGGVVSSGKLFF
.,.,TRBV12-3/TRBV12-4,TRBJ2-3,TGTGCCAGCACTCCGCCAGTCGGGGATACGCAGTATTTT,CASTPPVGDTQYF
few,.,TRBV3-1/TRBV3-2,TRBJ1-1,TGTGCCAGCAGCGGGGGGGCGAGAACTGAAGCTTTCTTT,CASSGGARTEAFF
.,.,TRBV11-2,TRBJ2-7,TGTGCCAGCAGCCCACTGAGGGGCAACGAGCAGTACTTC,CASSPLRGNEQYF
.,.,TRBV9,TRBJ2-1,TGTGCCAGCAGCGGAGAATTACGGAACAATGAGCAGTTCTTC,CASSGELRNNEQFF
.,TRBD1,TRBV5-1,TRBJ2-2,TGCGCCAGCAAACCGAGGGGGACAGGGACGACCGGGGAGCTGTTTTTT,CASKPRGTGTTGELFF
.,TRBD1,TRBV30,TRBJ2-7,TGTGCCTGGAGTGGACAGGGATACGAGCAGTACTTC,CAWSGQGYEQYF
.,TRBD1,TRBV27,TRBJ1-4,TGTGCCAGCAGTTCTAAACCGGACAGGGTTGCTCTTTGGGAAAAACTGTTTTTT,CASSSKPDRVALWEKLFF
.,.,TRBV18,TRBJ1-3,TGTGCCAGCTCACCGGGACGAATTGGCGCTGGAAACACCATATATTTT,CASSPGRIGAGNTIYF
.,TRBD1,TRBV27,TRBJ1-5,TGTGCCAGCAGTTTTGACAGGACAGGAGTTCAGCCCCAGCATTTT,CASSFDRTGVQPQHF
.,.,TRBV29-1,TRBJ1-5,TGCAGCGTCGGGGTGGTCAGCAATCAGCCCCAGCATTTT,CSVGVVSNQPQHF
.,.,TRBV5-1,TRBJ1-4,TGCGCCAGCGGCACCGGTTCCCTAGGTGAAAAACTGTTTTTT,CASGTGSLGEKLFF
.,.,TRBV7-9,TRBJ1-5,TGTGCCAGCAGCTTAGTGGGGGGCCCGAGTCAGCCCCAGCATTTT,CASSLVGGPSQPQHF
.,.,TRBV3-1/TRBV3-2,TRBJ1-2,TGTGCCAGCAGCCTGCCGAACTATGGCTACACCTTC,CASSLPNYGYTF
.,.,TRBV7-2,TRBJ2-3,TGTGCCAGCAGCTTAGTGGGGCGCGCAGATACGCAGTATTTT,CASSLVGRADTQYF
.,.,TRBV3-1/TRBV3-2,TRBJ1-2,TGTGCCAGCAGCCCTCGGGCCGCCGAGGACGGCTACACCTTC,CASSPRAAEDGYTF
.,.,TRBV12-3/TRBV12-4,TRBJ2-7,TGTGCCAGCAGTTTTTGGCCTTACCAGCAGTATTTC,CASSFWPYQQYF
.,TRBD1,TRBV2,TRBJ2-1,TGTGCCAGCAGAAGGGACAGTTACAATGAGCAGTTCTTC,CASRRDSYNEQFF
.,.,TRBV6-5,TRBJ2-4,TGTGCCAGCAGTTACCCCGGGACTTTAGCCAAAAACATTCAGTACTTC,CASSYPGTLAKNIQYF
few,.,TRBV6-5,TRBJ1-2,TGTGCCAGCAGCCACATCCGGGACTCTCGCTATGGCTACACCTTC,CASSHIRDSRYGYTF